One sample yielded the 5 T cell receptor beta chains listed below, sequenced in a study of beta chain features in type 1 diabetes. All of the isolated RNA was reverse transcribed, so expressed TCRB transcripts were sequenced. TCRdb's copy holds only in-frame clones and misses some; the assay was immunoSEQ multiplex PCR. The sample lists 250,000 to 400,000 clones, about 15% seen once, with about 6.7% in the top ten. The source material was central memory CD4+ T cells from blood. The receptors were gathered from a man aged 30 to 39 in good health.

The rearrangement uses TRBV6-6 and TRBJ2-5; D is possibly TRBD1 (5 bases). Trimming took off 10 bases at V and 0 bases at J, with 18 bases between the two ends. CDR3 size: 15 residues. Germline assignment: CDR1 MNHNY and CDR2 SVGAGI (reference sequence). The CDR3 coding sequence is TGTGCCACGAAAATACAGGCGGCGTACCAAGAGACCCAGTACTTC. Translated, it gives CATKIQAAYQETQYF.

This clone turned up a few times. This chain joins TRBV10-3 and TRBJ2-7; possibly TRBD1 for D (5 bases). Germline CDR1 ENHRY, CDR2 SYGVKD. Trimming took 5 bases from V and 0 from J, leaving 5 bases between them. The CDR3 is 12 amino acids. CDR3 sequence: CAISQGSYEQYV. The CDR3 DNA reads TGTGCCATCAGTCAGGGCTCCTACGAGCAGTACGTC.

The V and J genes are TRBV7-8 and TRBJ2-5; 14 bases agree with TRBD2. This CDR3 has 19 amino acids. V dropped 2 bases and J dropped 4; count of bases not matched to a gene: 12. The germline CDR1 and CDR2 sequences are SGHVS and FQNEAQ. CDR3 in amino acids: CASSLSGFAGTSGGETQYF. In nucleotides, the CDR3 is TGTGCCAGCAGCTTATCTGGGTTTGCCGGGACTAGCGGGGGAGAGACCCAGTACTTC.

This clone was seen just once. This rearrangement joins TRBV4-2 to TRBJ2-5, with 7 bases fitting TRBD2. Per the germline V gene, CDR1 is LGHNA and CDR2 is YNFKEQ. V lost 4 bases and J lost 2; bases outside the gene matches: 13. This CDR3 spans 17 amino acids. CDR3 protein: CASSPGVGGSQQETQYF. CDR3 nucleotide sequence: TGTGCCAGCAGCCCAGGTGTGGGCGGGAGTCAACAAGAGACCCAGTACTTC.

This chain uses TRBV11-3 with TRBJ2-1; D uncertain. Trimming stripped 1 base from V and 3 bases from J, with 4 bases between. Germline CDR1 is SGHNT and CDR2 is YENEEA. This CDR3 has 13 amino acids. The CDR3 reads CASSLVLYNEQFF. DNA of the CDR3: TGTGCCAGCAGCTTAGTTCTCTACAATGAGCAGTTCTTC.